A single sample gave rise to the 6 T cell receptor beta chains below, sequenced in a study of cytomegalovirus exposure and HLA in healthy donors. PCR was performed using 60 Vbeta and 13 Jbeta primers. The method was immunoSEQ multiplex PCR; TCRdb's version includes in-frame clones alone and lacks a portion of them. The sample lists some 100,000 clones; approximately 74% were seen once. The source material was PBMCs. These receptors all stem from a woman aged 50 to 60 in good health and CMV-seropositive.

The chain recombines TRBV10-3 with TRBJ1-5; 8 nucleotides line up with TRBD1. Germline V gives CDR1 ENHRY, CDR2 SYGVKD. V trimming: 6 bases; J trimming: 3 bases; junction bases outside the gene matches: 4. The CDR3 has 14 amino acids. The DNA of the CDR3 is TGTGCCATCAGCGAACAGGGGGTCAATCAGCCCCAGCATTTT. Its translation: CAISEQGVNQPQHF.

This chain joins TRBV18 and TRBJ2-7; 10 bases agree with TRBD1. J gave up 5 bases and V 0 bases, and 7 bases lay outside the gene matches. The CDR3 extends over 16 amino acids. Germline CDR1 is KGHSH and CDR2 is LQKENI. The CDR3 spells CASSPPGQGRGNEQYF. In nucleotides, the CDR3 is TGTGCCAGCTCACCACCGGGACAGGGGAGGGGCAACGAGCAGTACTTC.

This chain connects TRBV4-2 to TRBJ2-5; 12 bases match TRBD2. The germline V gene encodes CDR1 LGHNA and CDR2 YNFKEQ. V was pared by 0 bases and J by 4 bases, with 6 bases of the junction left unmatched. CDR3 length equals 17 residues. The DNA of the CDR3 is TGTGCCAGCAGCCAAGATTCGGCTAGCGGGGGGGGAGAGACCCAGTACTTC. This sequence encodes CASSQDSASGGGETQYF.

This clone appeared a few times. The V and J genes are TRBV4-1 and TRBJ1-5; possible D gene TRBD1, 5 bases. The CDR3 runs 17 residues. Trimming shortened V by 0 bases and J by 2 bases, and 14 bases separated the two germline ends. Germline CDR1 is MGHRA and CDR2 is YSYEKL. In DNA form, the CDR3 reads TGCGCCAGCAGCCAAGATCGGGCCAGGGAAGGCAATCAGCCCCAGCATTTT. Translating it yields CASSQDRAREGNQPQHF.

The V and J genes are TRBV5-4 and TRBJ2-1; TRBD1 matches 11 bases. The ends lost 4 bases at V and 8 bases at J; junction bases unmatched: 11. The CDR3 is made up of 16 amino acids. Germline-derived CDR1 and CDR2 are SGHNT and YYREEE (reference sequence). The CDR3: CASSPPGDRGWYEQFF. In DNA, the CDR3 is TGTGCCAGCAGCCCACCCGGGGACAGGGGGTGGTATGAGCAGTTCTTC.

This rearrangement joins TRBV5-1 to TRBJ2-5, with 7 bases lining up with TRBD2. The V gene's germline CDR1 is SGHRS and CDR2 YFSETQ. This CDR3 is built from 14 residues. The ends lost 0 bases at V and 5 bases at J; junction bases unmatched: 4. The CDR3 DNA reads as TGCGCCAGCAGCTTGGGACTAGCTCGCGAGACCCAGTACTTC. Translated, it gives CASSLGLARETQYF.